This TCR beta chain was sequenced during a study of response to subunit inactivated influenza vaccine. The germline V and J ends were trimmed by 1 base and 6 bases, with 6 bases remaining between them. The germline gives CDR1 SQVTM, CDR2 ANQGSEA. The CDR3 is made up of 11 amino acids. Study-wide results and caveats: T cells newly recruited by each seasonal influenza vaccination are few, the authors suggested.

This clonotype occurred many times. What it binds is unknown. TCRdb called the RT-PCR reads again in MiXCR, with one record for every CDR3 protein. The sample has approximately 530,000 distinct CDR3 sequences, about an eighth seen once; the top ten hold 13%. The rearrangement links TRBV29-1 to TRBJ1-1, with unresolved D. This sample comprised PBMCs from blood, obtained 35 to 45 days after vaccination. This sequence originates from a man aged 45-60 years who received an inactivated influenza vaccine. As DNA, the CDR3 is TGCAGCGTTGAAGGTACCCCTGAAGCTTTCTTT. Translated: CSVEGTPEAFF. Drawing the rest from reference TRBV29-1 and TRBJ1-1, the complete variable domain is SAVISQKPSRDICQRGTSLTIQCQVDSQVTMMFWYRQQPGQSLTLIATANQGSEATYESGFVIDKFPISRPNLTFSTLTVSNMSPEDSSIYLCSVEGTPEAFFGQGTRLTVV.